The rows below give T cell receptor beta chains drawn from one sample of a study of shared T cell receptors in the human thymus. Produced via immunoSEQ multiplex PCR; TCRdb's table is partial and in-frame only. The sample carries more than 550,000 clones, around 85% recorded once. This sample also belongs to another study, concerning human thymus T cells.

The sequenced material came from thymocytes. These receptors all stem from a girl less than two years old with a congenital heart defect. Both conserved end residues are part of each CDR3. The D gene is left open where the match is weak. The size entry is marked missing in some rows and otherwise reads once, few, many or a size class.

j_call: TRBJ1-1
clone_size: once
d_call: NA
v_call: TRBV6-1
cdr3_aa: CASSEDRWGAEAFF
cdr3_nt: TGTGCCAGCAGTGAAGACCGTTGGGGCGCTGAAGCTTTCTTT

j_call: TRBJ2-7
clone_size: NA
d_call: NA
v_call: TRBV2
cdr3_aa: CASSPKAGQAYSYEQYF
cdr3_nt: TGTGCCAGCAGTCCAAAAGCGGGACAGGCGTACTCCTACGAGCAGTACTTC

j_call: TRBJ2-3
clone_size: NA
d_call: TRBD2
v_call: TRBV5-1
cdr3_aa: CVSSFTSGGHSTDTQYF
cdr3_nt: TGCGTCAGCAGCTTTACTAGCGGGGGGCACTCCACAGATACGCAGTATTTT

j_call: TRBJ1-3
clone_size: once
d_call: NA
v_call: TRBV12-5
cdr3_aa: CASGPDDSTSGNTIYF
cdr3_nt: TGTGCTAGTGGCCCCGATGACAGCACCTCTGGAAACACCATATATTTT

j_call: TRBJ2-1
clone_size: NA
d_call: TRBD2
v_call: TRBV7-2
cdr3_aa: CASSCTGTSRGNNEQFF
cdr3_nt: TGTGCCAGCAGCTGTACAGGGACTAGCAGAGGCAACAATGAGCAGTTCTTC

j_call: TRBJ1-2
clone_size: NA
d_call: TRBD1
v_call: TRBV6-5
cdr3_aa: CASIDLGQGNYGYTF
cdr3_nt: TGTGCCAGCATCGACCTAGGACAGGGGAACTATGGCTACACCTTC

j_call: TRBJ1-2
clone_size: NA
d_call: TRBD1
v_call: TRBV27
cdr3_aa: CASSLRGQGVLCGYTF
cdr3_nt: TGTGCCAGCAGTTTAAGGGGGCAGGGGGTACTGTGTGGCTACACCTTC

j_call: TRBJ2-1
clone_size: NA
d_call: NA
v_call: TRBV4-1
cdr3_aa: CASSQDQTGGHNEQFF
cdr3_nt: TGCGCCAGCAGCCAAGATCAGACGGGGGGCCACAATGAGCAGTTCTTC

j_call: TRBJ1-2
clone_size: NA
d_call: TRBD1
v_call: TRBV28
cdr3_aa: CASSRGQGYGYTF
cdr3_nt: TGTGCCAGCAGCCGAGGACAGGGGTATGGCTACACCTTC

j_call: TRBJ1-2
clone_size: NA
d_call: NA
v_call: TRBV30
cdr3_aa: CAWSEGRDNGYTF
cdr3_nt: TGTGCCTGGAGTGAAGGCAGGGACAATGGCTACACCTTC

j_call: TRBJ1-1
clone_size: NA
d_call: NA
v_call: TRBV27
cdr3_aa: CASSLRSRHAEAFF
cdr3_nt: TGTGCCAGCAGTTTACGGTCTAGGCACGCTGAAGCTTTCTTT

j_call: TRBJ2-7
clone_size: NA
d_call: NA
v_call: TRBV7-9
cdr3_aa: CASSPSGAQSYEQYF
cdr3_nt: TGTGCCAGCAGCCCCTCGGGAGCACAGAGCTACGAGCAGTACTTC

j_call: TRBJ2-5
clone_size: NA
d_call: NA
v_call: TRBV4-3
cdr3_aa: CASSPGRGWEETQYF
cdr3_nt: TGCGCCAGCAGCCCGGGGAGAGGGTGGGAAGAGACCCAGTACTTC

j_call: TRBJ2-7
clone_size: NA
d_call: TRBD1
v_call: TRBV11-2
cdr3_aa: CASSSWAGTGQSSSYEQYF
cdr3_nt: TGTGCCAGCAGCTCTTGGGCGGGGACAGGGCAATCAAGCTCCTACGAGCAGTACTTC

j_call: TRBJ1-1
clone_size: NA
d_call: NA
v_call: TRBV25-1
cdr3_aa: CASREVAGGASVSEAFF
cdr3_nt: TGTGCCAGCAGAGAGGTCGCGGGGGGCGCATCCGTTTCTGAAGCTTTCTTT

j_call: TRBJ2-5
clone_size: NA
d_call: TRBD1
v_call: TRBV9
cdr3_aa: CASSSRQGASQETQYF
cdr3_nt: TGTGCCAGCAGCTCTCGACAGGGGGCGAGCCAAGAGACCCAGTACTTC

j_call: TRBJ2-3
clone_size: NA
d_call: NA
v_call: TRBV1
cdr3_aa: CTSRKRTSGGGGTDTQYF
cdr3_nt: TGCACCAGTAGAAAACGGACTAGCGGGGGGGGAGGCACAGATACGCAGTATTTT

j_call: TRBJ1-3
clone_size: NA
d_call: NA
v_call: TRBV11-2
cdr3_aa: CASSRTKSSGNTIYF
cdr3_nt: TGTGCCAGCAGCCGGACAAAGAGCTCTGGAAACACCATATATTTT

j_call: TRBJ2-5
clone_size: NA
d_call: NA
v_call: TRBV9
cdr3_aa: CASSEAGNRQETQYF
cdr3_nt: TGTGCCAGCAGCGAGGCGGGGAACCGCCAAGAGACCCAGTACTTC

j_call: TRBJ2-1
clone_size: NA
d_call: NA
v_call: TRBV5-1
cdr3_aa: CASSLSSYNEQFF
cdr3_nt: TGCGCCAGCAGCTTGTCTTCCTACAATGAGCAGTTCTTC

j_call: TRBJ2-7
clone_size: NA
d_call: NA
v_call: TRBV11-2
cdr3_aa: CASSLASPRQASYEQYF
cdr3_nt: TGTGCCAGCAGCTTAGCATCCCCTAGACAGGCCTCCTACGAGCAGTACTTC

j_call: TRBJ2-5
clone_size: NA
d_call: TRBD2
v_call: TRBV5-5
cdr3_aa: CASSLHTGGGSETQYF
cdr3_nt: TGTGCCAGCAGCCTCCACACGGGCGGGGGTAGCGAGACCCAGTACTTC